This TCR beta chain was profiled in a study of blood T cell repertoires in COVID-19. The wider study: Nucleic acid was either cDNA or gDNA, and it came from T cells, B-cell-depleted T cells, or PBMCs.

This clone was picked up one time. Germline V CDR1 and CDR2: MNHEY, SVGAGI. Trimming left V 2 bases short and J 4 bases short, with 8 bases between. This CDR3 has 13 amino acids. Per the original data handling: Nucleated cell counts were estimated from reference gene primer amplification. Method: immunoSEQ multiplex PCR; TCRdb's copy keeps in-frame clones and lacks some. V, J and clone size are those of that table, while D and trimming were read from the DNA. The sample contains fewer than 200,000 clones, 75% to 95% of which appear only once. The chain combines TRBV6-5 with TRBJ1-2; TRBD1 is a possible D gene (5 bases). This receptor was taken from a man aged 50-60 years with acute or convalescent COVID-19. The sample consisted of peripheral blood. The CDR3 DNA reads as TGTGCCAGCAGTTACCCCGACAGCTATGGCTACACCTTC. This sequence encodes CASSYPDSYGYTF.